This section outlines one T cell receptor beta chain sequence together with its context. What it binds is not known. These data originate in a study of T cell responses to AZD1222 COVID-19 vaccine. Broader study findings: As reported, nearly half of all spike-specific TCRs target variant regions that are unmutated. Spike-specific TCRs gained breadth and depth after people received two AZD1222 doses. The span of vaccine-associated CD4 TCRs extended across spike, with dominance at 160-218 and 743-854.

TCRdb's table, derived via immunoSEQ multiplex PCR, lists solely in-frame clones and lacks some. This sample has tens of thousands of clones, with approximately 90% found just once. Germline V gene sequence: CDR1 SEHNR, CDR2 FQNEAQ (reference sequence). The CDR3 is 15 residues long. V was shortened by 5 bases and J by 4 bases, with 17 bases between the two germline ends. It was second doses at about 4 or about 12 weeks that were pooled. V is TRBV7-9 and J is TRBJ1-2; TRBD1 might be the D (6 bases). This material consisted of peripheral blood, taken 28 days after the second AZD1222 dose. This clonotype was sampled from an adult who received the AZD1222 COVID-19 vaccine. The CDR3 spells CASSGSGTYSYGYTF. CDR3 DNA: TGTGCCAGCAGCGGCTCCGGGACATATTCCTATGGCTACACCTTC.